This T cell receptor beta chain was captured by sequencing in a study of OX40 agonist ivuxolimab in advanced cancers. Generated by immunoSEQ multiplex PCR, the TCRdb table keeps only in-frame clones and is missing some. The repertoire has around 46,000 clones, more than 80% of them found once; the top ten carry 15%. CDR3 size: 16 residues. With 0 bases clipped from V and 3 bases from J, the junction kept 7 bases outside the gene matches. Germline V gives CDR1 SGHRS, CDR2 YFSETQ. Source: CD4+ or CD8+ T cells sorted from blood, taken in a trial of the OX40 agonist ivuxolimab. This chain uses TRBV5-1 with TRBJ2-3, with 7 positions matching TRBD1. This receptor was identified in an adult with an advanced solid tumor such as melanoma, head and neck, liver or kidney cancer. CDR3 in DNA: TGCGCCAGCAGCTTGGAGGGACAGTTTTTTACAGATACGCAGTATTTT. Its translation: CASSLEGQFFTDTQYF.